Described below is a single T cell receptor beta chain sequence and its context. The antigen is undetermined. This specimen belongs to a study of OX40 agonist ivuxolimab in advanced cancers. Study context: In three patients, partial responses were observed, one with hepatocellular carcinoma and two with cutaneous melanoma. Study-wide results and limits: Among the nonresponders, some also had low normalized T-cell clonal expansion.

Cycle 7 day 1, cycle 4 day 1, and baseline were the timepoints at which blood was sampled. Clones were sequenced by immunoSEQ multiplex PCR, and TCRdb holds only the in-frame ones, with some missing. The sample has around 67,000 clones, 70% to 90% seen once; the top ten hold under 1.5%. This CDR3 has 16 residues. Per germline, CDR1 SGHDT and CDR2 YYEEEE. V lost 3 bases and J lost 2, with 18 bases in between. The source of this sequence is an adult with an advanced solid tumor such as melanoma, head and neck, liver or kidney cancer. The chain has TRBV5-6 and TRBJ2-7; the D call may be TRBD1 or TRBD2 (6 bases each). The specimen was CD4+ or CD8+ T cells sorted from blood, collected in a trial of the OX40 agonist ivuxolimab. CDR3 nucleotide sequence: TGTGCCAGCAGCTCCCCCAGGGGTAGCGGAACCTACGAGCAGTACTTC. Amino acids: CASSSPRGSGTYEQYF.